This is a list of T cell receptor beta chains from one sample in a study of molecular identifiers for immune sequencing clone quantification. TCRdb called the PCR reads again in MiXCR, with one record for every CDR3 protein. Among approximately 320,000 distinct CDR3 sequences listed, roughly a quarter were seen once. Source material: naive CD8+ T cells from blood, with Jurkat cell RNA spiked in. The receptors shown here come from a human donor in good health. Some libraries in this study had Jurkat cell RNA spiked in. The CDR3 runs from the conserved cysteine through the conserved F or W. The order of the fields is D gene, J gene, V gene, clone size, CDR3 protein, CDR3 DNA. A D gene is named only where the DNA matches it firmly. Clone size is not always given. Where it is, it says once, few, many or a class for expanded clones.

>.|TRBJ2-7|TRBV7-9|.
CASTLGNEQYF
TGTGCCAGCACATTAGGGAACGAGCAGTACTTC
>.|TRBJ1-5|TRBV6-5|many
CASSHTDQSQPQHF
TGTGCCAGCAGTCACACGGACCAAAGTCAGCCCCAGCATTTT
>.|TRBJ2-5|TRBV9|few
CASSVSGVVIETQYF
TGTGCCAGCAGCGTTTCGGGGGTCGTGATAGAGACCCAGTACTTC
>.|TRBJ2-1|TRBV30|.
CAWNPPRTKFNEQFF
TGTGCCTGGAATCCGCCAAGGACTAAGTTCAATGAGCAGTTCTTC
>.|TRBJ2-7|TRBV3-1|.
CASSPTALSYEQYF
TGTGCCAGCAGCCCAACAGCGCTCTCCTACGAGCAGTACTTC
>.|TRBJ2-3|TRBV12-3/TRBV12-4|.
CASSFGQLRGTDTQYF
TGTGCCAGCAGTTTTGGACAGCTGAGGGGCACAGATACGCAGTATTTT
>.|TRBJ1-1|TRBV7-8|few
CASSYRDAVNTEAFF
TGTGCCAGCAGCTATCGGGACGCTGTGAACACTGAAGCTTTCTTT
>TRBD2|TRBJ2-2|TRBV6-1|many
CASGVLAGAGGELFF
TGTGCCAGCGGTGTTCTAGCGGGGGCGGGCGGGGAGCTGTTTTTT
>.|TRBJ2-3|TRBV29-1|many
CSVEGSQSRTDTQYF
TGCAGCGTTGAGGGATCACAGAGCCGCACAGATACGCAGTATTTT
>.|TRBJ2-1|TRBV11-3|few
CASSLPTASSYNEQFF
TGTGCCAGCAGCCTCCCGACAGCAAGCTCCTACAATGAGCAGTTCTTC
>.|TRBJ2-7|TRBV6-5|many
CASTAGPTYEQYF
TGTGCCAGCACCGCAGGACCCACCTACGAGCAGTACTTC
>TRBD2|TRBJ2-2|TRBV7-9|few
CASSRLAGNTGELFF
TGTGCCAGCAGCCGACTAGCGGGGAACACCGGGGAGCTGTTTTTT
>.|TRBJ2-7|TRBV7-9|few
CASSPLTGPSYEQYF
TGTGCCAGCAGCCCCCTGACAGGCCCTTCCTACGAGCAGTACTTC
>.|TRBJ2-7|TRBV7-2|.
CASSPGAGQYEQYF
TGTGCCAGCAGCCCGGGGGCAGGGCAATACGAGCAGTACTTC
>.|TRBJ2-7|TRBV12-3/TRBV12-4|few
CASSLPAGFRGYEQYF
TGTGCCAGCAGTTTACCGGCGGGGTTCCGGGGGTACGAGCAGTACTTC
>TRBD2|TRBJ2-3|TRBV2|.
CASCDGASGRGGLFTDTQYF
TGTGCCAGCTGTGATGGGGCTAGCGGGAGAGGGGGCCTATTCACAGATACGCAGTATTTT
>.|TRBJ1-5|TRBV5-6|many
CASSRQGSQPQHF
TGTGCCAGCAGCCGGCAGGGCAGCCAGCCCCAGCATTTT
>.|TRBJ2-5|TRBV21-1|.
CASSISSQKETQYF
TGTGCCAGCAGCATCTCGAGTCAGAAAGAGACCCAGTACTTC
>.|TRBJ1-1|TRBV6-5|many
CASSYAENTEAFF
TGTGCCAGCAGTTACGCAGAAAACACTGAAGCTTTCTTT
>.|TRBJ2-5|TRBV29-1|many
CSVGGGDFQETQYF
TGCAGCGTTGGAGGGGGGGACTTCCAAGAGACCCAGTACTTC
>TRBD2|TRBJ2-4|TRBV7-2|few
CASSLSLAGGVVKNIQYF
TGTGCCAGCAGCTTATCACTAGCGGGAGGGGTCGTCAAAAACATTCAGTACTTC
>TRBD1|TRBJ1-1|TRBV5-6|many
CASSWVTGGAHTEAFF
TGTGCCAGCAGCTGGGTGACAGGGGGCGCGCACACTGAAGCTTTCTTT
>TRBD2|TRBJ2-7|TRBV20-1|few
CSATHSGGPSYEQYF
TGCAGTGCAACACATAGCGGGGGCCCCTCCTACGAGCAGTACTTC
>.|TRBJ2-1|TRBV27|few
CASSYRRSSYNEQFF
TGTGCCAGCAGTTACCGACGGAGCTCCTACAATGAGCAGTTCTTC
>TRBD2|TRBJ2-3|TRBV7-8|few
CASSLRLAGGNTDTQYF
TGTGCCAGCAGCCTCAGACTAGCGGGGGGCAACACAGATACGCAGTATTTT
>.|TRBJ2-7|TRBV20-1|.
CSARDLAGDEQYF
TGCAGTGCTAGAGATCTTGCCGGGGACGAGCAGTACTTC
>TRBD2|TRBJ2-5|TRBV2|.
CASSATSGGYQETQYF
TGTGCCAGCAGTGCAACTAGCGGGGGTTACCAAGAGACCCAGTACTTC
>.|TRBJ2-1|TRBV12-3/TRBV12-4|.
CASSFGYNEQFF
TGTGCCAGCAGTTTTGGCTACAATGAGCAGTTCTTC
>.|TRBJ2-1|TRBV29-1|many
CSVEYSGDYNEQFF
TGCAGCGTTGAATATTCGGGGGACTACAATGAGCAGTTCTTC
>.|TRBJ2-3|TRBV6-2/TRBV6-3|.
CASSYTDSEATDTQYF
TGTGCCAGCAGTTACACCGACAGCGAAGCCACAGATACGCAGTATTTT
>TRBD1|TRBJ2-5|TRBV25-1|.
CASSETGASFSPQYF
TGTGCCAGCAGTGAAACAGGGGCCTCCTTTTCTCCCCAGTACTTC
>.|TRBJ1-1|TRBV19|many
CASSIGWPRGTEAFF
TGTGCCAGTAGTATAGGTTGGCCCCGCGGGACTGAAGCTTTCTTT
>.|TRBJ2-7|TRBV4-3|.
CASSQGRLMEQYF
TGCGCCAGCAGCCAAGGGCGACTCATGGAGCAGTACTTC
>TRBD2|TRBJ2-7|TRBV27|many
CASRPSGSLWYEQYF
TGTGCCAGCAGACCTAGCGGGAGTCTGTGGTACGAGCAGTACTTC
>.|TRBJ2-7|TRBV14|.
CASSQTRGGRGYEQYF
TGTGCCAGCAGCCAAACCAGAGGGGGTAGGGGCTACGAGCAGTACTTC
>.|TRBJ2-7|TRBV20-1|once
CSARDSHLSYDQYF
TGCAGTGCTAGGGACAGCCATCTCTCCTACGACCAGTACTTC
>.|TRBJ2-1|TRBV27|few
CASSLFRGDEQFF
TGTGCCAGCAGTTTATTCAGAGGGGATGAGCAGTTCTTC
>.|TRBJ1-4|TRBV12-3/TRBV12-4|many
CASRGPATNEKLFF
TGTGCCAGCAGAGGTCCTGCAACTAATGAAAAACTGTTTTTT
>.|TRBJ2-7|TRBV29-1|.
CSALDVYYEQYF
TGCAGCGCCCTCGACGTCTACTACGAGCAGTACTTC
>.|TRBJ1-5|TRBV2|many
CASSAPDNQPQHF
TGTGCCAGCAGTGCCCCTGACAATCAGCCCCAGCATTTT
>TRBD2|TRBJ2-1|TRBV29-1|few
CSVEEAGDNEQFF
TGCAGCGTTGAAGAGGCGGGGGATAATGAGCAGTTCTTC
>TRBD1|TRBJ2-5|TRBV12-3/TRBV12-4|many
CASRGTGSLETQYF
TGTGCCAGCAGGGGGACAGGTTCCCTTGAGACCCAGTACTTC
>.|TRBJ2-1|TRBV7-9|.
CASSQGSDNEQFF
TGTGCCAGCAGCCAAGGGTCGGACAATGAGCAGTTCTTC
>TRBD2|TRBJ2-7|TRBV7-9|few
CASSQTSGSPYEQYF
TGTGCCAGCAGCCAAACTAGCGGGAGCCCCTACGAGCAGTACTTC
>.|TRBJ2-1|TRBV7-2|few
CASSVSWIGYNEQFF
TGTGCCAGCAGCGTAAGTTGGATTGGATACAATGAGCAGTTCTTC
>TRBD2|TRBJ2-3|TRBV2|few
CASSDNIGLGDTQYF
TGTGCCAGCAGTGACAACATCGGACTAGGAGATACGCAGTATTTT
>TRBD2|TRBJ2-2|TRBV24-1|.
CATSDRGLAGETGELFF
TGTGCCACCAGTGACCGGGGACTAGCGGGGGAAACCGGGGAGCTGTTTTTT
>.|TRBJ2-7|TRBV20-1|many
CSAEGGQVYYEQYF
TGCAGTGCCGAGGGTGGTCAGGTGTATTACGAGCAGTACTTC
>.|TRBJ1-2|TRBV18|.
CASSAPTGLRGYTF
TGTGCCAGCTCCGCCCCCACCGGGCTGAGAGGCTACACCTTC
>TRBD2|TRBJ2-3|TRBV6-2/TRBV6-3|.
CASSYSTSGGHTDTQYF
TGTGCCAGCAGTTACTCCACTAGCGGGGGCCACACAGATACGCAGTATTTT
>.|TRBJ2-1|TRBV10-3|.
CAVSPSSVQFF
TGTGCCGTCAGTCCTAGTAGTGTGCAGTTCTTC
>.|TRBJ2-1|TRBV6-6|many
CASRVDSDNEQFF
TGTGCCAGCAGAGTGGACAGTGACAATGAGCAGTTCTTC
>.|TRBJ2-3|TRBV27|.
CASSLSVGGTDTQYF
TGTGCCAGCAGTTTATCTGTCGGGGGCACAGATACGCAGTATTTT
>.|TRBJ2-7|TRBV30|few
CAWRSEGGYEQYF
TGTGCCTGGAGGTCTGAGGGTGGCTACGAGCAGTACTTC
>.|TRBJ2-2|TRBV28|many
CASRINPNTGELFF
TGTGCCAGCAGAATAAACCCGAACACCGGGGAGCTGTTTTTT
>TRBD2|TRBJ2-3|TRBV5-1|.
CASSWTSGRTDTKYF
TGCGCCAGCAGCTGGACTAGCGGACGCACAGATACGAAGTATTTT
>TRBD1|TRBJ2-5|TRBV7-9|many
CASSPPGQGEGETQYF
TGTGCCAGCAGCCCTCCGGGACAGGGGGAAGGAGAGACCCAGTACTTC